The 32 T cell receptor beta chains below come from one sample, sequenced in a study of regulatory T cells in long-lasting Graves disease. Specified time point: newly diagnosed GD, antithyroid drugs for less than 3 months. From PBMCs, RNA was extracted and then used to make the TCR library. For TCR beta, libraries came from iRepertoire HTBI primers and Arm-PCR of CDR3 regions. TCRdb independently ran MiXCR on the multiplex PCR reads; one entry per CDR3 protein. The table has about 500,000 distinct CDR3 sequences, around 12% seen once. The same sample was also used in a study of T cells in Graves' hyperthyroidism and ophthalmopathy.

Sample: peripheral blood mononuclear cells (PBMCs), taken at new diagnosis, from a patient treated with antithyroid drugs. Receptors were obtained from a woman aged 30 to 39 with Graves disease.

This clonotype was seen at least ten times. The V gene is TRBV7-9, the J gene TRBJ1-6; D is undetermined. The CDR3 consists of 14 residues. The germline gives CDR1 SEHNR, CDR2 FQNEAQ (reference sequence). The ends were cut back, 1 base at V and 7 bases at J, with 8 bases in the middle. The CDR3 is CASSLDGRNSPLHF. The CDR3 DNA reads as TGTGCCAGCAGCTTAGACGGACGCAATTCACCCCTCCACTTT.

This clonotype was picked up many times. The J gene is TRBJ1-4, the V gene TRBV7-2, with 7 bases aligning to TRBD1. Germline values: CDR1 SGHTA, CDR2 FQGNSA. The length of the CDR3 is 13 residues. J gave up 11 bases and V 6 bases, and 9 bases lay outside the gene matches. DNA for the CDR3: TGTGCCAGCAGTCTGGACAGGAGGATCAAACTGTTTTTT. Protein product: CASSLDRRIKLFF.

J is TRBJ2-5 and V is TRBV7-9; no reliable D call. The CDR3 runs to 15 residues. Trimming removed 1 base from V and 5 bases from J, with 14 bases in between. CDR1 and CDR2 (germline): SEHNR, FQNEAQ (reference sequence). In DNA form, the CDR3 reads TGTGCCAGCAGCTTAGGAGAAGGTTCCTGGGAGACCCAGTACTTC. It codes for CASSLGEGSWETQYF. Combining the CDR3 with reference TRBV7-9 and TRBJ2-5 gives the whole variable domain DTGVSQNPRHKITKRGQNVTFRCDPISEHNRLYWYRQTLGQGPEFLTYFQNEAQLEKSRLLSDRFSAERPKGSFSTLEIQRTEQGDSAMYLCASSLGEGSWETQYFGPGTRLLVL.

At least ten counts were recorded for this clonotype. The chain is built from TRBV7-2 and TRBJ2-1, with TRBD2 identical over 13 bases. J gave up 4 bases and V 5 bases, and 5 bases lay outside the gene matches. This CDR3 is 16 amino acids long. CDR1 and CDR2 (germline): SGHTA, FQGNSA. The CDR3 DNA follows: TGTGCCAGCAGCACACTAGCGGGAGGGTTTTACAATGAGCAGTTCTTC. As protein: CASSTLAGGFYNEQFF.

V is TRBV29-1 and J is TRBJ2-7; 8 positions match TRBD1. V shed 7 bases, J shed 3 bases, and the junction held 5 bases outside the gene matches. From germline, CDR1 is SQVTM and CDR2 ANQGSEA. The length of the CDR3 is 12 residues. The CDR3 here is CSGRTGNYEQYF. The CDR3 nucleotides are TGCAGCGGCCGGACAGGGAACTACGAGCAGTACTTC.

In its sample, this clonotype was seen many times. The chain joins TRBV27 to TRBJ2-1; tentatively, D is TRBD2 (5 bases). CDR3 length: 14 amino acids. Trimming cost V 4 bases and J 5 bases, with 12 bases left between them. Germline V lookup: CDR1 MNHEY, CDR2 SMNVEV (reference sequence). Written as DNA, the CDR3 is TGTGCCAGCAGTTCCCCTAGCAGGAACAATGAGCAGTTCTTC. This encodes CASSSPSRNNEQFF.

This clonotype was seen only a few times. V and J are TRBV25-1 and TRBJ1-2, with D tentatively TRBD1 (5 bases). The CDR3 sequence is 15 residues long. The V end lost 3 bases, the J end lost 2 bases, and 13 bases lay between the germline ends. CDR1 and CDR2 from the germline V gene are MGHDK and SYGVNS. This CDR3 is CASSDPAGSNYGYTF. CDR3 DNA sequence: TGTGCCAGCAGTGACCCGGCAGGGTCCAACTATGGCTACACCTTC.

This clonotype was seen many times. J is TRBJ2-1 and V is TRBV28, with 7 positions matching TRBD2. V shed 2 bases, J shed 7 bases, and the junction held 11 bases outside the gene matches. The CDR3 has 16 residues. The germline V gene encodes CDR1 MDHEN and CDR2 SYDVKM. CDR3 loop: CASSLELGGGANEQFF. The CDR3 DNA reads as TGTGCCAGCAGTTTAGAGCTGGGGGGAGGGGCGAATGAGCAGTTCTTC. The full variable domain, completed using reference TRBV28 and TRBJ2-1, is DVKVTQSSRYLVKRTGEKVFLECVQDMDHENMFWYRQDPGLGLRLIYFSYDVKMKEKGDIPEGYSVSREKKERFSLILESASTNQTSMYLCASSLELGGGANEQFFGPGTRLTVL.

This clonotype was observed at least ten times. V gene TRBV2 combines with J gene TRBJ2-7; 7 nucleotides agree with TRBD2. The V gene end was trimmed by 5 bases and the J gene end by 3 bases; junction bases not matched to a gene: 16. There are 17 residues in the CDR3. Germline CDR1 and CDR2: SNHLY and FYNNEI. The CDR3 protein is CASSRLRERGSLYEQYF. As DNA, the CDR3 is TGTGCCAGCAGTCGATTGAGGGAGCGGGGCTCTCTCTACGAGCAGTACTTC.

This clonotype came up many times. V usage is TRBV10-3 and J usage is TRBJ2-7; 8 bases map to TRBD2. Germline CDR1 ENHRY, CDR2 SYGVKD. V lost 9 bases to trimming and J lost 0 bases; unmatched junction nucleotides: 10. The CDR3 loop spans 15 amino acids. CDR3 sequence reads: CAIAGGGLSSYEQYF. CDR3 coding DNA: TGTGCCATTGCGGGGGGTGGGCTGAGCTCCTACGAGCAGTACTTC.

There are many counts of this clonotype. This rearrangement joins TRBV20-1 to TRBJ1-2; D may be TRBD1 (6 bases). Trimming stripped 6 bases from V and 7 bases from J, with 15 bases between. The CDR3 is made up of 12 amino acids. CDR1 and CDR2 (germline): DFQATT, SNEGSKA (reference sequence). The CDR3 here is CSARPQGGGYTF. The CDR3 DNA reads as TGCAGTGCCAGGCCACAGGGAGGTGGCTACACCTTC.

This clonotype has more than one count but fewer than ten. V is TRBV7-8 and J is TRBJ2-3, with TRBD1 matching over 8 bases. The CDR3 spans 13 residues. Germline trimming cut 5 bases from V and 7 bases from J; bases unmatched to any gene: 5. CDR1 is SGHVS and CDR2 is FQNEAQ in the germline V gene. The CDR3 loop reads CASSGDRRNTQYF. DNA of the CDR3: TGTGCCAGCAGCGGGGACAGGCGAAATACGCAGTATTTT. Together with reference TRBV7-8 and TRBJ2-3, the CDR3 gives the full variable domain: GAGVSQSPRYKVAKRGQDVALRCDPISGHVSLFWYQQALGQGPEFLTYFQNEAQLDKSGLPSDRFFAERPEGSVSTLKIQRTQQEDSAVYLCASSGDRRNTQYFGPGTRLTVL.

This clonotype was observed a handful of times. The genes are TRBV29-1 and TRBJ2-7, with D possibly matching TRBD2 (7 bases). The CDR3 loop spans 15 amino acids. V lost 2 bases and J lost 0, with 14 bases in between. Germline CDR1 is SQVTM and CDR2 is ANQGSEA. CDR3: CSVEQQGGNSYEQYF. The CDR3 nucleotides are TGCAGCGTTGAACAACAGGGAGGGAACTCCTACGAGCAGTACTTC.

The sample holds many counts of this clonotype. The chain joins TRBV9 to TRBJ2-2; 13 nucleotides agree with TRBD2. The CDR3 covers 16 residues. Germline V CDR1 and CDR2: SGDLS, YYNGEE. Trimming cost V 0 bases and J 6 bases; bases outside gene matches: 2. In DNA form, the CDR3 reads TGTGCCAGCAGCGTAGGACTAGCGGGGGGCGCCGGGGAGCTGTTTTTT. Its translation: CASSVGLAGGAGELFF.

The table lists this clonotype with many counts. This chain connects TRBV29-1 to TRBJ2-5, with TRBD2 identical over 9 bases. This CDR3 has 14 residues. V lost 5 bases and J lost 5; bases outside the gene matches: 9. CDR1 is SQVTM, CDR2 ANQGSEA, per germline. Here the CDR3 reads CSVRSRTSVETQYF. As DNA, the CDR3 is TGCAGCGTTCGGTCGCGGACTAGCGTGGAGACCCAGTACTTC.

The V and J genes are TRBV29-1 and TRBJ2-3; no firm D call. The CDR3 extends over 13 amino acids. Trimming shortened V by 4 bases and J by 1 base, and 9 bases separated the two germline ends. CDR1 and CDR2 from the germline V gene are SQVTM and ANQGSEA. CDR3 sequence reads: CSVVNRRTDTQYF. The CDR3 coding sequence is TGCAGCGTTGTTAATCGGCGCACAGATACGCAGTATTTT.

This clonotype came up many times. The chain uses TRBV7-8 and TRBJ2-3; possible D gene TRBD2, 5 bases. In germline, CDR1 is SGHVS, CDR2 FQNEAQ. The CDR3 loop spans 16 amino acids. Between the trimmed V and J ends, which lost 5 bases and 5 bases, there was a span of 20 bases. The CDR3 sequence: CASSRIGSGLGDTQYF. The CDR3 nucleotides are TGTGCCAGCAGCCGCATCGGAAGCGGTCTGGGAGATACGCAGTATTTT.

This clonotype was seen many times. The gene calls are TRBV20-1 and TRBJ1-1, with a tentative D call TRBD1 (5 bases). In germline, CDR1 is DFQATT, CDR2 SNEGSKA (reference sequence). The CDR3 has 13 amino acids. Trimming took off 6 bases at V and 1 base at J, with 12 bases between the two ends. The CDR3 sequence: CSAQGRTNTEAFF. Here the CDR3 DNA reads TGCAGTGCCCAGGGACGGACGAACACTGAAGCTTTCTTT.

This clonotype occurred a few times. The chain carries TRBV3-1 and TRBJ2-1, with D hard to call. Trimming removed 0 bases from V and 7 bases from J, with 16 bases in between. Germline V lookup: CDR1 LGHDT, CDR2 YNNKEL (reference sequence). The CDR3 contains 16 residues. CDR3 coding DNA: TGTGCCAGCAGCCAAGATAGTCTCCGGTGGGATAATGAGCAGTTCTTC. Its protein product is CASSQDSLRWDNEQFF.

This rearrangement joins TRBV5-1 to TRBJ2-5, with 8 nucleotides matching TRBD1. This CDR3 comprises 14 residues. Germline-derived CDR1 and CDR2 are SGHRS and YFSETQ. The V and J ends lost 5 bases and 5 bases, in that order; junction bases with no gene match: 8. The CDR3 protein is CASRPRQGSETQYF. The CDR3 DNA sequence: TGCGCCAGCAGACCAAGACAGGGGAGTGAGACCCAGTACTTC.

The chain couples TRBV20-1 to TRBJ2-3; the D gene is possibly TRBD2 (6 bases). Germline V gene data show CDR1 as DFQATT and CDR2 as SNEGSKA (reference sequence). V shed 5 bases and J shed 3 bases, with 15 bases lying between them. This CDR3 has 14 residues. DNA for the CDR3: TGCAGTGCTCCTCAGTCGGGAGTTACAGATACGCAGTATTTT. Its protein is CSAPQSGVTDTQYF.

This clonotype was counted at least ten times. The V call is TRBV2, the J call TRBJ1-3; the D gene is possibly TRBD1 (5 bases). The CDR3 length is 18 residues. Germline CDR1 reads SNHLY; CDR2 reads FYNNEI. The V end lost 6 bases, the J end lost 0 bases, and 21 bases lay between the germline ends. The chain's CDR3 is CASSLPLGTAYSGNTIYF. Written as DNA, the CDR3 is TGTGCCAGCAGCCTCCCCCTCGGGACGGCTTACTCTGGAAACACCATATATTTT.

The chain employs TRBV6-2 or TRBV6-3 and TRBJ1-1; 9 bases fit TRBD1. CDR1 and CDR2 (germline): MNHEY, SVGEGT. This CDR3 contains 13 residues. The ends lost 6 bases at V and 11 bases at J; junction bases unmatched: 10. The CDR3 region is CASSRDRVDRAFF. In DNA form, the CDR3 reads TGTGCCAGCAGCCGGGACAGGGTTGATCGTGCTTTCTTT.

The sample holds a few counts of this clonotype. The chain couples TRBV6-1 to TRBJ1-2; 7 bases agree with TRBD1. The CDR3 length is 15 residues. Germline CDR1 reads MNHNS; CDR2 reads SASEGT. V dropped 6 bases and J dropped 0; count of bases not matched to a gene: 7. CDR3 nucleotide sequence: TGTGCCAGCAGACCAACAGGGGTGGCTAACTATGGCTACACCTTC. The encoded protein is CASRPTGVANYGYTF.

In its sample, this clonotype was seen many times. The CDR3 is CASSRQDGSYNEQFF. The CDR3 DNA reads TGTGCCAGCAGTAGGCAGGATGGCTCCTACAATGAGCAGTTCTTC. The V gene is TRBV2, the J gene TRBJ2-1; D unresolved. This CDR3 has 15 residues. CDR1 is SNHLY and CDR2 is FYNNEI in the germline V gene. V was clipped by 5 bases and J by 0 bases, with 11 bases between them.

This clonotype was observed a handful of times. The genes are TRBV19 and TRBJ2-1; 10 nucleotides agree with TRBD1. J lost 3 bases, V lost 3 bases, and 2 bases had no gene match. Per germline, CDR1 LNHDA and CDR2 SQIVND (reference sequence). The CDR3 contains 15 residues. The CDR3 spells CASSIGQGDYNEQFF. Here the CDR3 DNA reads TGTGCCAGTAGTATTGGACAGGGGGACTACAATGAGCAGTTCTTC.

The gene calls are TRBV24-1 and TRBJ2-7; maybe TRBD2 (5 bases). Trimming removed 5 bases from V and 1 base from J, with 8 bases in between. The CDR3 consists of 13 residues. The germline CDR1 and CDR2 sequences are KGHDR and SFDVKD. The CDR3 sequence: CATSGSESYEQYF. The CDR3 nucleotides are TGTGCCACCAGTGGTAGCGAGTCCTACGAGCAGTACTTC.

This rearrangement joins TRBV20-1 to TRBJ1-5; 10 nucleotides match TRBD1. The CDR3 totals 14 residues. The V segment lost 4 bases and the J segment 5 bases; nucleotides outside the gene matches: 5. Per the germline V gene, CDR1 is DFQATT and CDR2 is SNEGSKA (reference sequence). CDR3 sequence (DNA): TGCAGTGCTAAGGGACAGGGGTTTTATCAGCCCCAGCATTTT. Translation: CSAKGQGFYQPQHF.

Many counts were recorded for this clonotype. The chain has TRBV18 and TRBJ2-5; a possible D gene is TRBD1 (5 bases). Per the germline V gene, CDR1 is KGHSH and CDR2 is LQKENI. V was clipped by 3 bases and J by 3 bases, with 11 bases between them. The CDR3 is 14 amino acids. The CDR3, as DNA: TGTGCCAGCTCACCTCGGATCAGGGAAGAGACCCAGTACTTC. This gives the protein CASSPRIREETQYF.

In its sample, this clonotype was seen a few times. The rearrangement links TRBV24-1 to TRBJ2-7; possible D gene TRBD2, 6 bases. The V end lost 3 bases, the J end lost 2 bases, and 13 bases lay between the germline ends. Germline V lookup: CDR1 KGHDR, CDR2 SFDVKD. The CDR3 has 15 amino acids. The DNA of the CDR3 is TGTGCCACCAGTGATAAACGGGGGTCCCCCTACGAGCAGTACTTC. Translating it yields CATSDKRGSPYEQYF.

The table lists this clonotype with many counts. The chain links TRBV10-3 to TRBJ1-2; 7 nucleotides agree with TRBD1. CDR3 size: 14 residues. Trimming at V came to 6 bases and at J to 4 bases, leaving 8 bases not matched to a gene. Germline CDR1 ENHRY, CDR2 SYGVKD. The CDR3 here is CAISATGYAYGYTF. DNA of the CDR3: TGTGCCATCAGCGCGACAGGGTACGCCTATGGCTACACCTTC.

The chain joins TRBV5-1 to TRBJ1-1; the D gene is possibly TRBD1 (6 bases). Germline values: CDR1 SGHRS, CDR2 YFSETQ. Trimming removed 2 bases from V and 1 base from J, with 15 bases in between. The CDR3 runs 16 residues. CDR3 protein: CASSFKQGSPNTEAFF. Here the CDR3 DNA reads TGCGCCAGCAGCTTCAAACAGGGTTCCCCGAACACTGAAGCTTTCTTT. Complete variable domain (other parts from reference TRBV5-1 and TRBJ1-1): KAGVTQTPRYLIKTRGQQVTLSCSPISGHRSVSWYQQTPGQGLQFLFEYFSETQRNKGNFPGRFSGRQFSNSRSEMNVSTLELGDSALYLCASSFKQGSPNTEAFFGQGTRLTVV.